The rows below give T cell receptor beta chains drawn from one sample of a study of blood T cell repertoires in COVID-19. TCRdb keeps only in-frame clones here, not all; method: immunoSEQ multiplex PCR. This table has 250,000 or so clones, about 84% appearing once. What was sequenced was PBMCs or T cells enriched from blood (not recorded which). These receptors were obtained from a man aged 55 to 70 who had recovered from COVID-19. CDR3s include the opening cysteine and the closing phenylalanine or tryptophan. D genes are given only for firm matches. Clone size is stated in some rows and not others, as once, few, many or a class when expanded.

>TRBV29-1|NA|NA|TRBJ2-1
TGCAGCGTTGAAGTGACAGCAAGCCCAATCAATGAGCAGTTCTTC
CSVEVTASPINEQFF
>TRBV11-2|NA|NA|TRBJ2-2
TGTGCCAGCAGACAAGCCGGGGAGCTGTTTTTT
CASRQAGELFF
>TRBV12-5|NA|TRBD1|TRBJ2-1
TGTGCTAGTGGTCCACCGGGGACAGTCAATGAGCAGTTCTTC
CASGPPGTVNEQFF
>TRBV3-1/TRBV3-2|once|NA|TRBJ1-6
TGTGCCAGCAGCCACCGGGAAAATAATTCACCCCTCCACTTT
CASSHRENNSPLHF
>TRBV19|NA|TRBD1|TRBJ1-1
TGTGCCAGTAGCCCAGCAGGGGGCGGTCGTGGCACTGAAGCTTTCTTT
CASSPAGGGRGTEAFF
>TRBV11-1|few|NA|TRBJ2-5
TGTGCCAGCAACCCGACAGGACTTCTTAAAGAGACCCAGTACTTC
CASNPTGLLKETQYF
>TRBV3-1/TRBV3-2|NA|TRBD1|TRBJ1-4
TGTGCCAGCAGCCAGACACAGGGGTTTGAAAAACTGTTTTTT
CASSQTQGFEKLFF
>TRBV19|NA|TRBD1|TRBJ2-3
TGTGCCAGTAGTGGGGGACAGGGTGCAGATACGCAGTATTTT
CASSGGQGADTQYF
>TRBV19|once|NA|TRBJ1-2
TGTGCCAGTAGTAAGGCAGGGAACGATGGCTACACCTTC
CASSKAGNDGYTF
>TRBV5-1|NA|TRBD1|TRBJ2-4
TGCGCCAGCAGCGCCGGACAGGCGACTCTTGAAGTTCAGTACTTC
CASSAGQATLEVQYF
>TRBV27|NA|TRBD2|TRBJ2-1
TGTGCCAGCCGACTAGCGGGGGGGACCTACAATGAGCAGTTCTTC
CASRLAGGTYNEQFF
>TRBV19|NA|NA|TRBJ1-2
TGTGCCAGTGCCCCACGGTCAGGAGGGCCCTATGGCTACACCTTC
CASAPRSGGPYGYTF
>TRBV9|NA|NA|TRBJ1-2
TGTGCCAGCAGCGACGGGTATGGCTACACCTTC
CASSDGYGYTF
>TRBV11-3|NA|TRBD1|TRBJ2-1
TGTGCCAGCAGCCTTACAGGGGATGGTGAGCAGTTCTTC
CASSLTGDGEQFF
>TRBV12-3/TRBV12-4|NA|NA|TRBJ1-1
TGTGCCAGCACCACTTATGGGGGGGTAGCTTTCTTT
CASTTYGGVAFF
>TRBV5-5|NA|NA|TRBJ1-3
TGTGCCAGCAGTCTACAGGGAGCTGCTGGAAACACCATATATTTT
CASSLQGAAGNTIYF
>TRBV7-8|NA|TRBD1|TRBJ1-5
TGTGCCAGCAGCCGAGGACAGGGCAGGAGCAATCAGCCCCAGCATTTT
CASSRGQGRSNQPQHF
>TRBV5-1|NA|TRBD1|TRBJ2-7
TGCGCCAGCAGCGGACGGATGCAGGGGGCTGGCTACGAGCAGTACTTC
CASSGRMQGAGYEQYF
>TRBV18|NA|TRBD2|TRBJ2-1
TGTGCCAGCTCACCACCGGGGCTAGCGGGGGGGCAACGGAATGAGCAGTTCTTC
CASSPPGLAGGQRNEQFF
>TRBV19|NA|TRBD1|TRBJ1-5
TGTGCCAGTAGTATTCTGCCCGGACAGGGCAGCAATCAGCCCCAGCATTTT
CASSILPGQGSNQPQHF
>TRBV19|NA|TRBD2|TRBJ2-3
TGTGCCAGTAGACCCCTAGCGGGGGCTGTTGCAGATACGCAGTATTTT
CASRPLAGAVADTQYF
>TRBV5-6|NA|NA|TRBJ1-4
TGTGCCAGCAGCTTGGGGTCGGGGGTAGAAAAACTGTTTTTT
CASSLGSGVEKLFF
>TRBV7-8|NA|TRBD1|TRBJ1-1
TGTGCCAGCAGCTTTGACAGGGTGGGTGAAGCTTTCTTT
CASSFDRVGEAFF
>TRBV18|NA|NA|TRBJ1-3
TGTGCCAGCTCACCAAGTCCAGGGCCTGGAAACACCATATATTTT
CASSPSPGPGNTIYF
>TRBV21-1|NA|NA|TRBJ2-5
TGTGCCAGCAGCATGGCTGGGACAGGGGCCCTACCGCGCACGGAGACCCAGTACTTC
CASSMAGTGALPRTETQYF
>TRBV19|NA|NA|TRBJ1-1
TGTGCCAGTAGTATGGGCAGATCGAACACTGAAGCTTTCTTT
CASSMGRSNTEAFF
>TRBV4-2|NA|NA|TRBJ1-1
TGTGCCAGCAGCCTCCACATGAACACTGAAGCTTTCTTT
CASSLHMNTEAFF
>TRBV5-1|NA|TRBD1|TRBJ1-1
TGCGCCAGCAGCAGGACAGGGCGCACTGAAGCTTTCTTT
CASSRTGRTEAFF
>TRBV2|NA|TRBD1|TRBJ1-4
TGTGCCAGCAGTGTCACAGGGGAGGCTCGGTCTAATGAAAAACTGTTTTTT
CASSVTGEARSNEKLFF
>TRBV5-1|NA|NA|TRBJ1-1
TGCGCCAGCAGCCCAGGTGGTCACCCTGAAGCTTTCTTT
CASSPGGHPEAFF
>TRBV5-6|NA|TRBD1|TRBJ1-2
TGTGCCAGCAGCTTGGTACAGGGGGAATCTGGCTACACCTTC
CASSLVQGESGYTF
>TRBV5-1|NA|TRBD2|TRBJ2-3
TGCGCCAGCAGCTTGGGACTAGCGGCTTTCACAGATACGCAGTATTTT
CASSLGLAAFTDTQYF
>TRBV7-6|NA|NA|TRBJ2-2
TGTGCCAGCAGCTCACAGGTGATTAACACCGGGGAGCTGTTTTTT
CASSSQVINTGELFF
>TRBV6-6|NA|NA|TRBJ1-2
TGTGCCAGCAGTTCCCCGACAGGAACTAACTATGGCTACACCTTC
CASSSPTGTNYGYTF
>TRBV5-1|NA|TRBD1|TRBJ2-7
TGCGCCAGCAGCGCCGGGGACAGTACCTACGAGCAGTACTTC
CASSAGDSTYEQYF
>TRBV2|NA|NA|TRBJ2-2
TGTGCCAGCAGCGACACACGGAACACCGGGGAGCTGTTTTTT
CASSDTRNTGELFF
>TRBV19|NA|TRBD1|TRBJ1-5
TGTGCCAGTAGTGTCCAGGGGGCTGGAATCTACCCCCAGCATTTT
CASSVQGAGIYPQHF
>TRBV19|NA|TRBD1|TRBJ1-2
TGTGCCAGTAGTATGCCGGGACAGGGAAGGAGTAACTATGGCTACACCTTC
CASSMPGQGRSNYGYTF
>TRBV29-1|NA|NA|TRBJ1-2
TGCAGCGTTGAAGATCTCCGGGAAGGCTACACCTTC
CSVEDLREGYTF
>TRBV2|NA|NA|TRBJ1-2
TGTGCCAGCAGTGAGGGGACACTAAACTATGGCTACACCTTC
CASSEGTLNYGYTF
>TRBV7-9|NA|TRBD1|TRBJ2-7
TGTGCCAGCAGGGACGGGACAGGGCAATACGAGCAGTACTTC
CASRDGTGQYEQYF
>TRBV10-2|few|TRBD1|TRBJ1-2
TGCGCCAGCAGAAAGGGACAGCAAAACTATGGCTACACCTTC
CASRKGQQNYGYTF
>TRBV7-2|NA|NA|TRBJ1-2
TGTGCCAGCAGCTTAGGGGGGCAGGGAGAATATGGCTACACCTTC
CASSLGGQGEYGYTF
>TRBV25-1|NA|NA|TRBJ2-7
TGTGCCAGCAGCCTGGGGAGCGAGCAGTACTTC
CASSLGSEQYF
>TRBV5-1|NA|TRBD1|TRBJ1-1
TGCGCCAGCAGCCCAAGGACAGGGAACACTGAAGCTTTCTTT
CASSPRTGNTEAFF
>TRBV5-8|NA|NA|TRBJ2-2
TGTGCCAGCAGACCCGGGACAAGACACACCGGGGAGCTGTTTTTT
CASRPGTRHTGELFF
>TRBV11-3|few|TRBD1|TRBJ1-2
TGTGCCAGCAGCTTAGAACTCACAGGGGGCGACTATGGCTACACCTTC
CASSLELTGGDYGYTF
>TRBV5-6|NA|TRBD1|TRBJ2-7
TGTGCCAGCAGGTATGACAGGGCCCACGAGCAGTACTTC
CASRYDRAHEQYF
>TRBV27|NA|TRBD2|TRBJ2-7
TGTGCCAGCAGTTTTACGGGGGGGCCCTACGAGCAGTACTTC
CASSFTGGPYEQYF
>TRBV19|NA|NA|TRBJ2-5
TGTGCCAGTAGTGCCGGCCGGACATACACCTCAGAGACCCAGTACTTC
CASSAGRTYTSETQYF
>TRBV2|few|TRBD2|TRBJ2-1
TGTGCCAGCAGCCCCCCGTCAGGGACTAGAGAGGAGCAGTTCTTC
CASSPPSGTREEQFF
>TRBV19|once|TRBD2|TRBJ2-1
TGTGCCAGTAGTATCAAGCGGGGGGGCCCGAATGAGCAGTTCTTC
CASSIKRGGPNEQFF
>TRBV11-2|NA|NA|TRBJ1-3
TGTGCCAGCAGCTTAGATGCAGGGGAGAGAAACACCATATATTTT
CASSLDAGERNTIYF